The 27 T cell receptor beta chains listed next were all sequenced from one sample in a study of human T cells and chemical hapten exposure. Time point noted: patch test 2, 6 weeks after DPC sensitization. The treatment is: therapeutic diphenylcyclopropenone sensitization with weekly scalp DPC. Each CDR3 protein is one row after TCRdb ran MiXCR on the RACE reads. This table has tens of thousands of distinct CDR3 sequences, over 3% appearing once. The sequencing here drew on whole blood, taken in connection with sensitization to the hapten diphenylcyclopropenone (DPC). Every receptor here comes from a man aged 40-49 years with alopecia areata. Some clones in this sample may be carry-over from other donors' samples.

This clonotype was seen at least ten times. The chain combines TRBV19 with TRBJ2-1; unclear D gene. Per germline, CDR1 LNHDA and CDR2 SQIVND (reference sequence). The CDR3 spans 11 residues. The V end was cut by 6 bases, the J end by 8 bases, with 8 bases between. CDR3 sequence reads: CASRLMYEQFF. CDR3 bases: TGTGCCAGTAGATTGATGTATGAGCAGTTCTTC.

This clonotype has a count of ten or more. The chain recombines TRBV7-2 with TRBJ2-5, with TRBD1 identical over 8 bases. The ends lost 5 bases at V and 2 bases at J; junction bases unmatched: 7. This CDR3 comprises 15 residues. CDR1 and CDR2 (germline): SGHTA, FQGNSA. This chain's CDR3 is CASSPGQGRQETQYF. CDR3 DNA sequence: TGTGCCAGCAGCCCCGGACAGGGTAGACAAGAGACCCAGTACTTC. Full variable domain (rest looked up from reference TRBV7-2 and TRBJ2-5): GAGVSQSPSNKVTEKGKDVELRCDPISGHTALYWYRQSLGQGLEFLIYFQGNSAPDKSGLPSDRFSAERTGGSVSTLTIQRTQQEDSAVYLCASSPGQGRQETQYFGPGTRLLVL.

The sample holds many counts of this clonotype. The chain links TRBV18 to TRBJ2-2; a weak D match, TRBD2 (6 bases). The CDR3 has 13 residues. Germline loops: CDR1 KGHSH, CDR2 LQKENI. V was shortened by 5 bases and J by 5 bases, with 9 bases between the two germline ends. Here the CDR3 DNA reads TGTGCCAGCTCAACCCTAGCGACCGGGGAGCTGTTTTTT. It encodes CASSTLATGELFF.

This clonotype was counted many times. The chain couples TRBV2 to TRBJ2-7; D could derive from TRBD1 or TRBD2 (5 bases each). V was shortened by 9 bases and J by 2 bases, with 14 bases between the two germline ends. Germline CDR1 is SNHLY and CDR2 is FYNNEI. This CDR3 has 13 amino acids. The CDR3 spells CARSRGVTYEQYF. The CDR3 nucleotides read TGTGCCAGGTCAAGAGGGGTAACCTACGAGCAGTACTTC.

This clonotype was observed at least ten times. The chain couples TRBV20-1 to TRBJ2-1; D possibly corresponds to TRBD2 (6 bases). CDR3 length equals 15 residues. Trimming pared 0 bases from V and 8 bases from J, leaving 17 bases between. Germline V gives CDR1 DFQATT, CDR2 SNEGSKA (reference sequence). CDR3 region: CSARDPGRQRDEQFF. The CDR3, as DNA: TGCAGTGCTAGAGATCCGGGGAGGCAGAGGGATGAGCAGTTCTTC.

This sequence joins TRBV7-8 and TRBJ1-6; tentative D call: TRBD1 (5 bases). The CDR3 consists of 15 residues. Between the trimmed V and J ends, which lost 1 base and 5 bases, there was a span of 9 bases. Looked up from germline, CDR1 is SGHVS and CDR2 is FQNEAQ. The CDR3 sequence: CASSLEGRHNSPLHF. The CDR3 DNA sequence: TGTGCCAGCAGCTTAGAGGGACGACATAATTCACCCCTCCACTTT.

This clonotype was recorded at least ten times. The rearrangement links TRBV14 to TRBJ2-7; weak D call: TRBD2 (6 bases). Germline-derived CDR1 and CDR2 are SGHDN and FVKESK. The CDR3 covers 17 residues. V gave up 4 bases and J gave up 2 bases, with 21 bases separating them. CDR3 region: CASSREDIRDWTYEQYF. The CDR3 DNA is TGTGCCAGCAGCCGAGAAGACATAAGGGACTGGACCTACGAGCAGTACTTC.

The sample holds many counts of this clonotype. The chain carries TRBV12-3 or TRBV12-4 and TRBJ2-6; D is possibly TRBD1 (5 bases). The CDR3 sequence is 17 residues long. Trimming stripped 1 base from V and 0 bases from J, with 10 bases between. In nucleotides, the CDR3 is TGTGCCAGCAGTTTAGGGGGCCCATTCTCTGGGGCCAACGTCCTGACTTTC. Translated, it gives CASSLGGPFSGANVLTF.

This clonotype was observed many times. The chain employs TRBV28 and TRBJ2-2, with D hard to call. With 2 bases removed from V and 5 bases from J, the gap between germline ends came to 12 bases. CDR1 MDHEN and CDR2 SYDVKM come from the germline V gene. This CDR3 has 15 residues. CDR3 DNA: TGTGCCAGCAGTTTAGCGACACTCCTTACCGGGGAGCTGTTTTTT. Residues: CASSLATLLTGELFF.

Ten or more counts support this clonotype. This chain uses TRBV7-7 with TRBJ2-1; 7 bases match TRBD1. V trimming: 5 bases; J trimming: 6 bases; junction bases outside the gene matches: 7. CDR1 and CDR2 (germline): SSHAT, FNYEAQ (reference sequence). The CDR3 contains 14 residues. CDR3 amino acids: CASSPRDRANEQFF. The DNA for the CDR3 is TGTGCCAGCAGCCCGAGAGACAGGGCCAATGAGCAGTTCTTC.

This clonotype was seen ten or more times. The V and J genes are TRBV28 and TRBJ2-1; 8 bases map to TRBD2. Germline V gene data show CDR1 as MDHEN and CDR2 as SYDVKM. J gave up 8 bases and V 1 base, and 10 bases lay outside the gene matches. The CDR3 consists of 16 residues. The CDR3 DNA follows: TGTGCCAGCAGTTTATTGCCTAGCGGGTTCACCCATGAGCAGTTCTTC. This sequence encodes CASSLLPSGFTHEQFF.

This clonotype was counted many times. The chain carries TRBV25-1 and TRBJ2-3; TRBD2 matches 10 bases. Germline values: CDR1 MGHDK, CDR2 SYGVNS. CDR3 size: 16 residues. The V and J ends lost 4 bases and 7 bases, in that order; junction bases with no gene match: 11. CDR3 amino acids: CASSVSSGSSLNTQYF. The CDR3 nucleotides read TGTGCCAGCAGTGTCTCTAGCGGGAGCTCGTTAAATACGCAGTATTTT.

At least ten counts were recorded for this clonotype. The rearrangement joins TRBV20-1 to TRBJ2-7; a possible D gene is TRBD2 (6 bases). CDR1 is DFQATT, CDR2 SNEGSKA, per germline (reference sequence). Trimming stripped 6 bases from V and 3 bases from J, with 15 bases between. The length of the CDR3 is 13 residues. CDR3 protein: CSAPIGGSYEQYF. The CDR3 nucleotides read TGCAGTGCACCAATCGGGGGTAGCTACGAGCAGTACTTC.

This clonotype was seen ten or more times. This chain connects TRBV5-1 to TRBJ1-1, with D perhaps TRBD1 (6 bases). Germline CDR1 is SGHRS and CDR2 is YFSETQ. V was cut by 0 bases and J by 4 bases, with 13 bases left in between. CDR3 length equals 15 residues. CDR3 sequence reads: CASSLGWGRVTEAFF. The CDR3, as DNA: TGCGCCAGCAGCTTGGGGTGGGGGCGAGTCACTGAAGCTTTCTTT.

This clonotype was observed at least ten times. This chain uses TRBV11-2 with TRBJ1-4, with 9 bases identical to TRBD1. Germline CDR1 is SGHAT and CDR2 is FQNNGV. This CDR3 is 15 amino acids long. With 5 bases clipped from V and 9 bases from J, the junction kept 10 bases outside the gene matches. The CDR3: CASSTNRGRFQKLFF. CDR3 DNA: TGTGCCAGCAGCACGAACAGGGGGCGCTTCCAAAAACTGTTTTTT.

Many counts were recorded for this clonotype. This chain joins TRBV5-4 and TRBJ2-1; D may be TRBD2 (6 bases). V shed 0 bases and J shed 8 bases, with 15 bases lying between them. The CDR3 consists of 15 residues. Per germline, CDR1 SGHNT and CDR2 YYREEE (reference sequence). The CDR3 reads CASSLGTTNTDEQFF. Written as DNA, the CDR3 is TGTGCCAGCAGCTTGGGGACTACTAACACGGATGAGCAGTTCTTC.

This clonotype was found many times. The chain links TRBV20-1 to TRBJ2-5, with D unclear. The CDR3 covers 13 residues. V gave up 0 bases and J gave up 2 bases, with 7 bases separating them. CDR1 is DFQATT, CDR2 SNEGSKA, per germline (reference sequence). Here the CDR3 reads CSARDSLQETQYF. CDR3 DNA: TGCAGTGCTAGAGACTCCCTTCAAGAGACCCAGTACTTC.

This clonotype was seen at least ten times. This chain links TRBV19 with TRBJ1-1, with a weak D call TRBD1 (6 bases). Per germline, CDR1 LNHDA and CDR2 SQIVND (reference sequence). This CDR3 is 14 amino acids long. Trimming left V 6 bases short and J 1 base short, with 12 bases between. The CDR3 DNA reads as TGTGCCAGTAGCACCAGGGACACGAACACTGAAGCTTTCTTT. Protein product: CASSTRDTNTEAFF.

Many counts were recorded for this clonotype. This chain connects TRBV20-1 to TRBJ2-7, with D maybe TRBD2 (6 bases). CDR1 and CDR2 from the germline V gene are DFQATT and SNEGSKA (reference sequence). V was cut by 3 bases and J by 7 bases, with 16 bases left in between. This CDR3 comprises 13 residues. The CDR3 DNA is TGCAGTGCTAGCGGAGGGACGAGGGGAGAGCAGTACTTC. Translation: CSASGGTRGEQYF.

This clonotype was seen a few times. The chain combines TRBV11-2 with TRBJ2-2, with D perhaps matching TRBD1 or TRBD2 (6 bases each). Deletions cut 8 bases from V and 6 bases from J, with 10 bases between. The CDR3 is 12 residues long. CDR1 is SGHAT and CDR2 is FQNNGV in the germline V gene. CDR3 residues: CASVRGAGELFF. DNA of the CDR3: TGTGCCAGCGTGAGGGGGGCCGGGGAGCTGTTTTTT.

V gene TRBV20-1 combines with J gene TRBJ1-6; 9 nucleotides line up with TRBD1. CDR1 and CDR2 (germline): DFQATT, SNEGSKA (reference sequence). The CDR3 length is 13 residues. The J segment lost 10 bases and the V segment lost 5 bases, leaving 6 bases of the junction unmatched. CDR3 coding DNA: TGCAGTGCTCTACAGGGGGCAGAATCACCCCTCCACTTT. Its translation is CSALQGAESPLHF.

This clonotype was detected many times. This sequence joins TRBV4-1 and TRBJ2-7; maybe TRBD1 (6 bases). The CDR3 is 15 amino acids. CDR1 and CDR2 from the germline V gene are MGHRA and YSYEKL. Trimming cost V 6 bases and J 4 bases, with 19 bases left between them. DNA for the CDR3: TGCGCCAGCAGTCAGGGGCTGGGTGACTTATACGAGCAGTACTTC. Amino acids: CASSQGLGDLYEQYF.

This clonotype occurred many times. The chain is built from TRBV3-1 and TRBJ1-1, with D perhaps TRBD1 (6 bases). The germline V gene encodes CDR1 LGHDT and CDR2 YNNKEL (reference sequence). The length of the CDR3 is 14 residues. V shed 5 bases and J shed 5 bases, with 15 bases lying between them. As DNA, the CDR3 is TGTGCCAGCAGCTCCCAGGGGCGGGTAACTGAAGCTTTCTTT. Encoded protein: CASSSQGRVTEAFF. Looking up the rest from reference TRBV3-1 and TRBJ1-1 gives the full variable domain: DTAVSQTPKYLVTQMGNDKSIKCEQNLGHDTMYWYKQDSKKFLKIMFSYNNKELIINETVPNRFSPKSPDKAHLNLHINSLELGDSAVYFCASSSQGRVTEAFFGQGTRLTVV.

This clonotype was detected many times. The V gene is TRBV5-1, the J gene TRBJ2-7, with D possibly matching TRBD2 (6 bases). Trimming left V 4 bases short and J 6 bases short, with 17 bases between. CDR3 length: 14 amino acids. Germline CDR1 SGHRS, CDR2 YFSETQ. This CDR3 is CASSGRGLDGEQYF. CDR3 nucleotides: TGCGCCAGCAGCGGAAGGGGACTGGACGGCGAGCAGTACTTC.

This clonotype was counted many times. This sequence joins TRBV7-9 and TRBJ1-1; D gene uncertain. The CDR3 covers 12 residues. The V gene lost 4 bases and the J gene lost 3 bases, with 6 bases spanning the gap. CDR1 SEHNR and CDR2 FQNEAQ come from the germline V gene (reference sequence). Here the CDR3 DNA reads TGTGCCAGCAGCTCGCGGGACACTGAAGCTTTCTTT. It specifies CASSSRDTEAFF.

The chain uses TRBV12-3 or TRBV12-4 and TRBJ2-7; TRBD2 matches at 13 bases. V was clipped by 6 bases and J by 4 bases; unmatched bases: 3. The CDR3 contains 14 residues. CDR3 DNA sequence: TGTGCCAGCAGATGGACTAGCGGGAGTTACGAGCAGTACTTC. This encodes CASRWTSGSYEQYF.

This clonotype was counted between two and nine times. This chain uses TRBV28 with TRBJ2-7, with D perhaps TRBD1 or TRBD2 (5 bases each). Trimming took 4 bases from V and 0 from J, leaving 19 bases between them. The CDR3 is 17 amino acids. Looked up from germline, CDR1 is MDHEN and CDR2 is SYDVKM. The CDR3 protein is CASSSWGWGLPSYEQYF. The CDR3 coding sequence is TGTGCCAGCAGTTCCTGGGGGTGGGGCCTACCCTCCTACGAGCAGTACTTC.